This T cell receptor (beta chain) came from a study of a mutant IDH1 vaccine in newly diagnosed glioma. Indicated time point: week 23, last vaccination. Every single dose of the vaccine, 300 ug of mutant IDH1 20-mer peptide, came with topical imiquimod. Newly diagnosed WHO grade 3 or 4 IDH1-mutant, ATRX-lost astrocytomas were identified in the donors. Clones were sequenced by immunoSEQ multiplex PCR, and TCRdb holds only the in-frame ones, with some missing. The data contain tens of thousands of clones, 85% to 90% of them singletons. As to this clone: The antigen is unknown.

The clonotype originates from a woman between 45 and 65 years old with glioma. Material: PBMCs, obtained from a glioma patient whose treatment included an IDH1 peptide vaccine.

CDR3 coding DNA: TGTGCCAGCAGCGACAGGGGTAGAGGCACAGATACGCAGTATTTT. It is translated as CASSDRGRGTDTQYF. The V and J genes are TRBV7-9 and TRBJ2-3, with TRBD1 identical over 8 bases. CDR3 size: 15 residues. CDR1 and CDR2 from the germline V gene are SEHNR and FQNEAQ (reference sequence). With 5 bases clipped from V and 1 base from J, the junction kept 5 bases outside the gene matches.